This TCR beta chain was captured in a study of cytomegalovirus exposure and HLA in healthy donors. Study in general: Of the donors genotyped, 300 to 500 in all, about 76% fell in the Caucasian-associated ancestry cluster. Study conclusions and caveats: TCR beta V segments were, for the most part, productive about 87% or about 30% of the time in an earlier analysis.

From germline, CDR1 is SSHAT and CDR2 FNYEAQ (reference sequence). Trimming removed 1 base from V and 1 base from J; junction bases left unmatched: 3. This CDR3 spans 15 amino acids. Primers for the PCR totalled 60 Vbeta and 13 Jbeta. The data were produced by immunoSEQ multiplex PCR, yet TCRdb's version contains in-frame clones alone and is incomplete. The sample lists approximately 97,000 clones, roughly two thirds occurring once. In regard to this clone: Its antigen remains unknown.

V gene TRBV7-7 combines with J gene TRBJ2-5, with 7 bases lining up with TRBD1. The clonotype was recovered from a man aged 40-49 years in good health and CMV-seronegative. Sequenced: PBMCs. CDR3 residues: CASSLVGDSQETQYF. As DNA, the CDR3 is TGTGCCAGCAGCTTAGTGGGGGACAGCCAAGAGACCCAGTACTTC.